Sequencing of this TCR beta chain was carried out in a study of OX40 agonist ivuxolimab in advanced cancers. Study background: Partial responses were achieved by three patients, of whom one had hepatocellular carcinoma and two had cutaneous melanoma.

The germline V gene encodes CDR1 GTSNPN and CDR2 SVGIG (reference sequence). The CDR3 loop spans 14 amino acids. V shed 7 bases and J shed 11 bases, with 26 bases lying between them. In the case of this clone: What it binds is unknown.

Profiling relied on immunoSEQ multiplex PCR, and the TCRdb table lists in-frame clones only, not all of them. The top ten clones hold approximately 10% of a sample with over 35,000 clones, 89% of them seen once. Study-wide results and caveats: In general, CD8+ T cells held more expanded clones than CD4+ did, on average.

The sequences come from CD4+ or CD8+ T cells sorted from blood, collected in a trial of the OX40 agonist ivuxolimab. This clonotype was sampled from an adult with an advanced solid tumor such as melanoma, head and neck, liver or kidney cancer. V and J are TRBV30 and TRBJ1-2; perhaps TRBD1 as D (5 bases). The CDR3 loop reads CALYLGKLMKGYTF. The DNA of the CDR3 is TGTGCCTTATACCTAGGGAAGCTAATGAAGGGGTACACCTTC.